This T cell receptor (beta chain) emerged from a study of cytomegalovirus exposure and HLA in healthy donors. Study results and limitations: Usually a TCR sequence was rare, but some public TCRs were found in many donors.

The V segment lost 4 bases and the J segment 0 bases; nucleotides outside the gene matches: 8. CDR1 SGDLS and CDR2 YYNGEE come from the germline V gene. The CDR3 loop spans 16 amino acids. TCRdb's copy holds only in-frame clones and misses some; the assay was immunoSEQ multiplex PCR. The sample holds roughly 330,000 clones, approximately 90% seen once. In this sample, this clone turned up once. Antigen unknown. The sample holds other DNA sequences that translate to the same CDR3. The gene calls are TRBV9 and TRBJ2-7, with 9 bases aligning to TRBD1. Sequenced sample: PBMCs. The TCR comes from a woman aged 25 to 39 in good health and CMV-seropositive. The DNA for the CDR3 is TGTGCCAGCAGCCCTTCCCCGGGACAGGGCTCCTACGAGCAGTACTTC. Amino acids: CASSPSPGQGSYEQYF.